A single sample gave rise to the 18 T cell receptor beta chains below, sequenced in a study of T cells after posttransplantation cyclophosphamide. Data came from immunoSEQ multiplex PCR; TCRdb stores just in-frame clones and leaves some out. The sample includes roughly 30,000 clones, about 91% of them seen just once. The naive gate required viable CD3+CD4+ or CD3+CD8+ cells with CCR7+CD45RA+CD45RO-CD95-CD27+CD28+ phenotype. Specimen: naive CD4+ T cells sorted from blood. Receptors originate from a man aged 30-40 years in good health and a related stem cell transplant donor.

This chain connects TRBV11-2 to TRBJ1-6, with 8 bases lining up with TRBD1. This CDR3 has 16 residues. J lost 7 bases, V lost 7 bases, and 12 bases had no gene match. The germline gives CDR1 SGHAT, CDR2 FQNNGV. CDR3 protein: CASTIRDRSWNSPLHF. DNA for the CDR3: TGTGCCAGCACGATCCGGGACAGGTCCTGGAATTCACCCCTCCACTTT. Full variable domain (outside the CDR3, taken from reference TRBV11-2 and TRBJ1-6): EAGVAQSPRYKIIEKRQSVAFWCNPISGHATLYWYQQILGQGPKLLIQFQNNGVVDDSQLPKDRFSAERLKGVDSTLKIQPAKLEDSAVYLCASTIRDRSWNSPLHFGNGTRLTVT.

The V and J genes are TRBV7-2 and TRBJ2-1; TRBD2 aligns across 11 bases. Trimming took 3 bases from V and 2 from J; bases not matched to a gene: 3. The CDR3 is made up of 16 amino acids. The germline gives CDR1 SGHTA, CDR2 FQGNSA. The CDR3 DNA reads as TGTGCCAGCAGCTTCACACTAGCGGGGGCCTACAATGAGCAGTTCTTC. Amino acids: CASSFTLAGAYNEQFF.

The rearrangement uses TRBV6-1 and TRBJ2-1; tentative D call: TRBD2 (7 bases). This CDR3 has 19 residues. V dropped 0 bases and J dropped 8 bases, with 26 bases sitting between them. Germline V CDR1 and CDR2: MNHNS, SASEGT. The CDR3 loop reads CASSEAGGGGGLGQDEQFF. Here the CDR3 DNA reads TGTGCCAGCAGTGAAGCTGGGGGAGGGGGGGGTTTAGGGCAGGATGAGCAGTTCTTC.

This chain links TRBV6-5 with TRBJ2-7; D might be TRBD1 (5 bases). Germline V CDR1 and CDR2: MNHEY, SVGAGI. This CDR3 contains 14 residues. Trimming cost V 0 bases and J 7 bases, with 13 bases left between them. For the CDR3, the DNA is TGTGCCAGCAGTTACTCAACAGGCCCCCGGGAGCAGTACTTC. It translates to CASSYSTGPREQYF.

This clone appeared a few times. The V gene is TRBV2, the J gene TRBJ1-3; no definite D call. The ends were cut back, 6 bases at V and 2 bases at J, with 17 bases in the middle. The CDR3 spans 16 residues. Germline V gives CDR1 SNHLY, CDR2 FYNNEI. The DNA of the CDR3 is TGTGCCAGCAGAATTCCGACGGGGAGCACTGGAAACACCATATATTTT. As protein: CASRIPTGSTGNTIYF.

The chain employs TRBV28 and TRBJ1-5, with 10 bases matching TRBD1. The CDR3 totals 15 residues. J lost 4 bases, V lost 5 bases, and 5 bases had no gene match. The germline V gene encodes CDR1 MDHEN and CDR2 SYDVKM. CDR3: CASSPGQGGNQPQHF. The CDR3 DNA reads as TGTGCCAGCAGTCCAGGACAGGGGGGAAATCAGCCCCAGCATTTT.

The genes are TRBV6-5 and TRBJ2-6; D is perhaps TRBD1 (6 bases). CDR1 and CDR2 (germline): MNHEY, SVGAGI. The CDR3 extends over 12 amino acids. V lost 11 bases to trimming and J lost 4 bases, with 9 bases between them. CDR3 coding DNA: TGTGCCGTAGGGACAGGGGCCAACGTCCTGACTTTC. This gives the protein CAVGTGANVLTF.

The CDR3 sequence: CASSGSRTGAYEQYF. The CDR3 bases are TGTGCCAGCAGCGGGTCCCGGACAGGGGCCTACGAGCAGTACTTC. The rearrangement joins TRBV6-1 to TRBJ2-7, with 9 bases matching TRBD1. This CDR3 has 15 residues. The V gene end was trimmed by 6 bases and the J gene end by 2 bases; junction bases not matched to a gene: 8. CDR1 MNHNS and CDR2 SASEGT come from the germline V gene.

This rearrangement joins TRBV5-1 to TRBJ1-2; tentative D call: TRBD1 (5 bases). There are 13 residues in the CDR3. The germline V gene encodes CDR1 SGHRS and CDR2 YFSETQ. The V and J ends lost 0 bases and 6 bases respectively, with 9 bases between them. Here the CDR3 reads CASSLVGRDGYTF. The CDR3 DNA follows: TGCGCCAGCAGCTTGGTAGGCAGGGATGGCTACACCTTC.

The CDR3, as DNA: TGTGCCAGCAGTCACCAAACCGGGACTGGGTCCTACGAGCAGTACTTC. Protein: CASSHQTGTGSYEQYF. The rearrangement joins TRBV25-1 to TRBJ2-5, with D possibly being TRBD2 (6 bases). Matching the DNA end better, TRBJ2-7 makes the J call doubtful. This CDR3 contains 16 residues. Germline V gene lookup returns CDR1 MGHDK and CDR2 SYGVNS.

V usage is TRBV18 and J usage is TRBJ1-2, with 7 bases matching TRBD1. Trimming cost V 5 bases and J 5 bases; bases outside gene matches: 8. The CDR3 extends over 14 amino acids. Germline CDR1 and CDR2: KGHSH and LQKENI. This CDR3 is CASSSGQSLYGYTF. CDR3 DNA: TGTGCCAGCTCATCGGGACAGAGTCTTTATGGCTACACCTTC.

The rearrangement links TRBV7-3 to TRBJ2-1, with 9 nucleotides matching TRBD2. The CDR3 covers 17 residues. Germline V gene lookup returns CDR1 SGHTA and CDR2 FQGTGA. V lost 1 base and J lost 1; bases outside the gene matches: 5. The CDR3 sequence: CASSLRASGVSYNEQFF. Written as DNA, the CDR3 is TGTGCCAGCAGCTTAAGGGCTAGCGGGGTTTCCTACAATGAGCAGTTCTTC.

The chain uses TRBV19 and TRBJ1-5; 7 bases line up with TRBD1. This CDR3 is built from 13 residues. Germline lookup yields CDR1 LNHDA and CDR2 SQIVND (reference sequence). The junction had 1 base not matched to a gene; V was cut back by 3 bases and J by 5 bases. In DNA, the CDR3 is TGTGCCAGTAGTATTCAGGGGGATCAGCCCCAGCATTTT. Translating gives CASSIQGDQPQHF.

This chain links TRBV5-6 with TRBJ1-5; TRBD1 is a possible D gene (6 bases). The V gene's germline CDR1 is SGHDT and CDR2 YYEEEE. V gave up 4 bases and J gave up 2 bases, with 22 bases separating them. This CDR3 is built from 18 residues. This CDR3 reads CASSLRQGRREGNQPQHF. DNA for the CDR3: TGTGCCAGCAGCCTGAGGCAGGGGAGACGTGAGGGCAATCAGCCCCAGCATTTT.

This clone was recorded only once. This chain connects TRBV7-3 to TRBJ2-7, with TRBD2 identical over 9 bases. After removal of 2 bases from V and 7 bases from J, the junction contained 6 bases not matched to a gene. The CDR3 runs to 14 residues. The V gene's germline CDR1 is SGHTA and CDR2 FQGTGA. This CDR3 is CASSLRPRGGEQYF. CDR3 nucleotide sequence: TGTGCCAGCAGCTTACGCCCGCGGGGGGGAGAGCAGTACTTC.

The rearrangement joins TRBV9 to TRBJ1-2; 10 nucleotides line up with TRBD1. The CDR3 length is 15 residues. Unmatched junction bases numbered 7, after V lost 0 bases and J lost 8 bases. CDR1 and CDR2 (germline): SGDLS, YYNGEE. CDR3 DNA sequence: TGTGCCAGCAGCGTAGCCGGGACAGGGGTTATAGGCTACACCTTC. Protein product: CASSVAGTGVIGYTF.

The genes are TRBV5-1 and TRBJ2-7; D is possibly TRBD2 (6 bases). V gave up 6 bases and J gave up 0 bases, with 13 bases separating them. The CDR3 sequence is 14 residues long. Per the germline V gene, CDR1 is SGHRS and CDR2 is YFSETQ. The CDR3 region has the DNA TGCGCCAGCAACGCCGGGACTCCCTCCTACGAGCAGTACTTC. It codes for CASNAGTPSYEQYF.

The genes are TRBV10-2 and TRBJ1-6; the D is unclear. This CDR3 is built from 16 residues. Between the trimmed V and J ends, which lost 6 bases and 9 bases, there was a span of 21 bases. Germline V gives CDR1 WSHSY, CDR2 SAAADI. As DNA, the CDR3 is TGCGCCAGCAGGGAGGCATCCTCCTTTGGGAGTTCACCCCTCCACTTT. Translated, it gives CASREASSFGSSPLHF.